The rows below give T cell receptor beta chains drawn from one sample of a study of OX40 agonist ivuxolimab in advanced cancers. Assay: immunoSEQ multiplex PCR; the TCRdb copy retains only in-frame clones and omits some. The sample has 20,000 to 25,000 clones, about 86% seen once; the top ten hold about a sixth. The source was CD4+ or CD8+ T cells sorted from blood, collected in a trial of the OX40 agonist ivuxolimab. The receptors originated from an adult with an advanced solid tumor such as melanoma, head and neck, liver or kidney cancer. The CDR3 runs from the conserved cysteine through the conserved F or W. D genes are given only for firm matches. Not all rows give a size; the values are once, few, many and, for expanded clones, a class.

abundance,d_gene,j_gene,v_gene,CDR3nt,CDR3aa
-,-,TRBJ1-3,TRBV9,TGTGCCAGCAGCCCATCCTGGGGGGGGGCACTGGGAAACACCATATATTTT,CASSPSWGGALGNTIYF
-,TRBD2,TRBJ2-4,TRBV5-5,TGTGCCAGCAGCGCCCTCGGGACTAGCGGGGGAAACATTCAGTACTTC,CASSALGTSGGNIQYF
-,-,TRBJ2-3,TRBV19,TGTGCCAGTAGTGCCATCTGGGATACGCAGTATTTT,CASSAIWDTQYF
-,-,TRBJ1-5,TRBV7-2,TGTGCCAGCAGCTTAGTGGGACGGAGCAATCAGCCCCAGCATTTT,CASSLVGRSNQPQHF
-,TRBD2,TRBJ2-5,TRBV7-3,TGTGCCAGCAGCCAGACTAGCGGCCAAGAGACCCAGTACTTC,CASSQTSGQETQYF
-,TRBD2,TRBJ2-6,TRBV29-1,TGCAGCGTGATTGGGGAGGGATCCGGGGCCAACGTCCTGACTTTC,CSVIGEGSGANVLTF
once,-,TRBJ1-5,TRBV2,TGTGCCAGCAGTGTAAGCTATAGCAATCAGCCCCAGCATTTT,CASSVSYSNQPQHF
few,-,TRBJ1-5,TRBV27,TGTGCCAGCAGTAGGACAAGGGGGAATAGCAATCAGCCCCAGCATTTT,CASSRTRGNSNQPQHF
-,TRBD1,TRBJ1-4,TRBV2,TGTGCCAGCAGTCGGACAGGGGGTAATGAAAAACTGTTTTTT,CASSRTGGNEKLFF
-,TRBD2,TRBJ2-3,TRBV19,TGTGCCAGTAGTATCCGGGGGGGTGATACGCAGTATTTT,CASSIRGGDTQYF
-,-,TRBJ2-2,TRBV5-4,TGTGCCAGCAGCCACGGATCTAAAGTGGTAACCGGGGAGCTGTTTTTT,CASSHGSKVVTGELFF
-,-,TRBJ1-2,TRBV7-2,TGTGCCAGCAGCTTAGTAGCAAGCTATGGCTACACCTTC,CASSLVASYGYTF
-,-,TRBJ1-2,TRBV7-9,TGTGCCAGCAGCTCAGGGGCCATTAACTATGGCTACACCTTC,CASSSGAINYGYTF
-,TRBD1,TRBJ1-2,TRBV7-9,TGTGCCAGCAGCTTAGGGACAGGAAACACCTTC,CASSLGTGNTF
-,-,TRBJ1-1,TRBV5-1,TGCGCCAGCAGCTTGGATCAGAACACTGAAGCTTTCTTT,CASSLDQNTEAFF
few,TRBD2,TRBJ2-3,TRBV19,TGTGCCAGTAGCCAGAGCGGGGGGAAGTCCGGGGCGCAGTATTTT,CASSQSGGKSGAQYF
-,TRBD1,TRBJ1-4,TRBV7-8,TGTGCCAGCAGCCAGGGGGGCAGGCGTCTGTTTTTT,CASSQGGRRLFF
few,-,TRBJ1-1,TRBV29-1,TGCAGCGTTCACTCAACAGGGACGGACACTGAAGCTTTCTTT,CSVHSTGTDTEAFF
-,TRBD2,TRBJ2-2,TRBV7-9,TGTGCCAGCAGCTCCCTAGCGGTGACAGCGAACACCGGGGAGCTGTTTTTT,CASSSLAVTANTGELFF
few,-,TRBJ2-1,TRBV11-3,TGTGCCAGCAGCTTAGGGGTGGAACACAATGAGCAGTTCTTC,CASSLGVEHNEQFF
few,TRBD2,TRBJ2-7,TRBV5-1,TGCGCCAGCAGCCCAGGGTACGGGAGCGGGGCCTACGAGCAGTACTTC,CASSPGYGSGAYEQYF
once,-,TRBJ2-3,TRBV29-1,TGCAGCGCCCGGCCGGGAGATACGCAGTATTTT,CSARPGDTQYF
once,TRBD1,TRBJ2-1,TRBV5-1,TGCGCCAGCAGCCAGGACAGGGGGCGGTACAATGAGCAGTTCTTC,CASSQDRGRYNEQFF
-,TRBD2,TRBJ2-7,TRBV20-1,TGCAGTGCTAGATCGGGACTAGGGGCGTACTTC,CSARSGLGAYF
-,TRBD1,TRBJ2-1,TRBV5-1,TGCGCCAGCAGCTGGGGACAGAGCTCCTACAATGAGCAGTTCTTC,CASSWGQSSYNEQFF
-,TRBD2,TRBJ2-1,TRBV6-6,TGTGCCAGCAGTGGAAGGGGGACTAGCGGGGATGAGCAGTTCTTC,CASSGRGTSGDEQFF
-,TRBD2,TRBJ2-1,TRBV2,TGTGCCAGCAGGGGAGGGACTAGCGGGAGAAATGAGCAGTTCTTC,CASRGGTSGRNEQFF
-,-,TRBJ2-2,TRBV5-4,TGTGCCAGCAGTTCGACGGCGAACACCGGGGAGCTGTTTTTT,CASSSTANTGELFF
-,-,TRBJ1-5,TRBV29-1,TGCAGCGTTGGTATGGCCAACAATCAGCCCCAGCATTTT,CSVGMANNQPQHF
-,-,TRBJ2-3,TRBV6-1,TGTGCCAGCAGTGAAGGGAACACAGATACGCAGTATTTT,CASSEGNTDTQYF
-,TRBD2,TRBJ2-1,TRBV10-3,TGTGCCATCAGGGGGACTAGCGGGAGTGTGGAGCAGTTCTTC,CAIRGTSGSVEQFF
-,-,TRBJ1-1,TRBV4-1,TGCGCCAGCAGTAAAAACGGGCAGATTGAAGCTTTCTTT,CASSKNGQIEAFF
-,-,TRBJ2-7,TRBV7-2,TGTGCCAGCAGCCGGGGGACTTCTAACTACGAGCAGTACTTC,CASSRGTSNYEQYF
-,TRBD1,TRBJ1-2,TRBV5-1,TGCGCCAGCAGCCCTCCCCCGGGACAGGGGGTCTATGGCTACACCTTC,CASSPPPGQGVYGYTF
-,-,TRBJ2-2,TRBV21-1,TGTGCCAGCAGCCTGCGACAGGGGGTGAACACCGGGGAGCTGTTTTTT,CASSLRQGVNTGELFF
-,TRBD1,TRBJ1-2,TRBV27,TGTGCCAGCAGGTCGGGACAGAACTATGGCTACACCTTC,CASRSGQNYGYTF
few,TRBD2,TRBJ2-7,TRBV11-2,TGTGCCAGCAGCCCTTGGGAGGGCATCTCCTACGAGCAGTACTTC,CASSPWEGISYEQYF
-,TRBD2,TRBJ2-5,TRBV12-5,TGTGCTAGTGGTCCCTCTAGCGGGGGGGCCGAGACCCAGTACTTC,CASGPSSGGAETQYF
-,-,TRBJ2-7,TRBV2,TGTGCCAGCAGTACGGGACACTTCTCCTACGAGCAGTACTTC,CASSTGHFSYEQYF
-,-,TRBJ2-6,TRBV5-1,TGCGCCAGCAGACAGGGAACTGGGGCCAACGTCCTGACTTTC,CASRQGTGANVLTF
once,-,TRBJ2-1,TRBV4-2,TGTGCCAGCAGTTCCCTCGGTTTTAGCGGAAACAATGAGCAGTTCTTC,CASSSLGFSGNNEQFF